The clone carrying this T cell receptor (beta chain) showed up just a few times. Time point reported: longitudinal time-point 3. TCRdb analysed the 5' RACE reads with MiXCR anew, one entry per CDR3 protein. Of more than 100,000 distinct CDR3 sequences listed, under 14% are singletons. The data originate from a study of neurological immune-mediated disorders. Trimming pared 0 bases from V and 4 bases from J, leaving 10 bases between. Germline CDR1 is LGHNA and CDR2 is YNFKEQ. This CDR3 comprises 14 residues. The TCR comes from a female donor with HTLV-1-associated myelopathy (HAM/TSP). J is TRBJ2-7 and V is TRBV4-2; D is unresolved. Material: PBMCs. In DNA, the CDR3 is TGTGCCAGCAGCCAAGAGGGTGACGCGTACGAGCAGTACTTC. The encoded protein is CASSQEGDAYEQYF.